The clone carrying this T cell receptor beta chain came up once. What it binds is not known. The data were produced by immunoSEQ multiplex PCR, yet TCRdb's version contains in-frame clones alone and is incomplete. The sample has 150,000 to 200,000 clones, 90% to 95% seen once. This specimen belongs to a study of T cell responses to AZD1222 COVID-19 vaccine. Both about-4-week and about-12-week second-dose recipients were combined. Findings of the study overall: Mostly white British, mostly female donors; authors suggested clonal diversity may be underestimated. Spike-specific TCR repertoires showed rising breadth and depth after two AZD1222 doses. The study identified only a handful of AZD1222 recipients as seropositive at baseline.

The sample was peripheral blood, taken 28 days after the second AZD1222 dose. The sequence derives from an adult who received the AZD1222 COVID-19 vaccine.

The CDR3 region is CASSQEGAGLKTQYF. CDR3 DNA: TGTGCCAGCAGCCAAGAAGGGGCGGGGTTGAAGACCCAGTACTTC. The V call is TRBV3-1 (or the pseudogene TRBV3-2), the J call TRBJ2-5; D is perhaps TRBD2 (6 bases). From germline, CDR1 is LGHDT and CDR2 YNNKEL (reference sequence). The CDR3 sequence is 15 residues long. Trimming removed 0 bases at V and 6 bases at J, with 14 bases between.